Shown below are 14 T cell receptor beta chains from a single sample sequenced in a study of CD8 T cells in ankylosing spondylitis. TCRdb re-analysed the 5' RACE reads in MiXCR, keeping a single row per CDR3 protein. In the table there are about 160,000 distinct CDR3 sequences, 9.8% of which are singletons. What was sequenced was blood, either unsorted or a sorted T cell fraction (not recorded which). The receptors were sampled from a female donor with ankylosing spondylitis or in good health (not recorded which).

The table lists this clonotype with a few counts. V gene TRBV4-3 combines with J gene TRBJ2-2; 8 bases align to TRBD2. CDR1 and CDR2 from the germline V gene are LGHNA and YSLEER. CDR3 length: 17 residues. J was trimmed by 7 bases and V by 0 bases; bases with no gene match: 10. In nucleotides, the CDR3 is TGCGCCAGCAGCCAAGATCCGGGAGGGCCATCTAACGGGGAGCTGTTTTTT. It yields the protein CASSQDPGGPSNGELFF.

This chain links TRBV11-2 with TRBJ2-1; D remains ambiguous. Trimming removed 5 bases at V and 8 bases at J, with 16 bases between. Germline V gives CDR1 SGHAT, CDR2 FQNNGV. This CDR3 region has 14 residues. The CDR3 region has the DNA TGTGCCAGCAGCCTAGGTACTGGGTACTATGAGCAGTTCTTC. Its translation: CASSLGTGYYEQFF.

This clonotype was counted between two and nine times. J is TRBJ2-7 and V is TRBV2; 8 bases are a match to TRBD1. With 6 bases clipped from V and 7 bases from J, the junction kept 5 bases outside the gene matches. The CDR3 is made up of 12 amino acids. In germline, CDR1 is SNHLY, CDR2 FYNNEI. The CDR3 bases are TGTGCCAGCAGCGGGGACAGGAGGGAGCAGTACTTC. Its protein product is CASSGDRREQYF.

Only a few counts were recorded for this clonotype. V usage is TRBV5-5 and J usage is TRBJ2-2; D ambiguous. V was clipped by 3 bases and J by 0 bases, with 9 bases between them. This CDR3 has 15 residues. Germline CDR1 and CDR2: SGHKS and YYEKEE (reference sequence). CDR3 sequence reads: CASSSWVANTGELFF. The CDR3 DNA is TGTGCCAGCAGCTCTTGGGTTGCGAACACCGGGGAGCTGTTTTTT.

J is TRBJ2-1 and V is TRBV7-2; tentative D call: TRBD2 (6 bases). Germline values: CDR1 SGHTA, CDR2 FQGNSA. Trimming removed 6 bases from V and 6 bases from J, with 21 bases in between. The length of the CDR3 is 16 residues. In DNA, the CDR3 is TGTGCCAGCAGGTTACCGGGACTGGGCCATGGCAATGAGCAGTTCTTC. Its translation: CASRLPGLGHGNEQFF.

Ten or more counts support this clonotype. The V call is TRBV12-3 or TRBV12-4, the J call TRBJ1-1, with D perhaps matching TRBD1 (5 bases). The CDR3 totals 12 residues. Trimming took 6 bases from V and 10 from J, leaving 15 bases between them. CDR3 sequence reads: CASSPGTARAFF. The CDR3 coding sequence is TGTGCCAGCAGCCCCGGGACCGCTAGAGCTTTCTTT.

CDR3 in DNA: TGTGCCAGCCCCAGCTACAAAAACATTCAGTACTTC. Its protein is CASPSYKNIQYF. The J gene is TRBJ2-4, the V gene TRBV27; D call uncertain. Germline CDR1 reads MNHEY; CDR2 reads SMNVEV (reference sequence). V was trimmed by 8 bases and J by 3 bases, leaving 8 bases between them. The CDR3 loop spans 12 amino acids.

This clonotype came up many times. The chain carries TRBV12-3 or TRBV12-4 and TRBJ2-7; TRBD1 matches at 7 bases. V shed 3 bases and J 6 bases; nucleotides not matched to a gene: 11. The CDR3 contains 15 residues. In DNA form, the CDR3 reads TGTGCCAGCAGTTTTTCGCGACAGGGCGGGTTCGAGCAGTACTTC. Protein: CASSFSRQGGFEQYF.

This clonotype showed up just a few times. The chain is built from TRBV24-1 and TRBJ2-1; 8 positions match TRBD2. Trimming removed 4 bases from V and 4 bases from J; junction bases left unmatched: 8. The CDR3 length is 16 residues. From germline, CDR1 is KGHDR and CDR2 SFDVKD. The DNA for the CDR3 is TGTGCCACCAGTGACCCCGGGAGGGCGGAGTACAATGAGCAGTTCTTC. It specifies CATSDPGRAEYNEQFF.

This clonotype was counted between two and nine times. The chain recombines TRBV9 with TRBJ2-3, with D uncertain. Germline V gene data show CDR1 as SGDLS and CDR2 as YYNGEE. This CDR3 is built from 13 residues. V lost 4 bases and J lost 2, with 8 bases in between. CDR3 nucleotides: TGTGCCAGCAGCACGAGACCCACAGATACGCAGTATTTT. It codes for CASSTRPTDTQYF.

This clonotype was counted a few times. This sequence joins TRBV6-5 and TRBJ1-2; D gene ambiguous. The CDR3 loop spans 15 amino acids. The V end was cut by 0 bases, the J end by 5 bases, with 13 bases between. The V gene's germline CDR1 is MNHEY and CDR2 SVGAGI. The CDR3: CASSYSSLGRYGYTF. The CDR3 DNA follows: TGTGCCAGCAGTTACTCGAGTCTTGGGAGATATGGCTACACCTTC.

This clonotype was detected many times. The genes are TRBV7-2 and TRBJ2-1; 7 bases are shared with TRBD2. Losses at the gene ends were 5 bases for V and 5 bases for J; bases not matched to a gene: 12. The CDR3 length is 16 residues. CDR1 SGHTA and CDR2 FQGNSA come from the germline V gene. The CDR3 region has the DNA TGTGCCAGCAGCCTTAGCGGGCCAGACCTCCACAATGAGCAGTTCTTC. As protein: CASSLSGPDLHNEQFF. The full variable domain, with the rest looked up from reference TRBV7-2 and TRBJ2-1, is GAGVSQSPSNKVTEKGKDVELRCDPISGHTALYWYRQSLGQGLEFLIYFQGNSAPDKSGLPSDRFSAERTGGSVSTLTIQRTQQEDSAVYLCASSLSGPDLHNEQFFGPGTRLTVL.

This chain links TRBV5-6 with TRBJ2-3, with 8 bases fitting TRBD2. The V segment lost 4 bases and the J segment 3 bases; nucleotides outside the gene matches: 10. The CDR3 contains 16 residues. Germline V gene lookup returns CDR1 SGHDT and CDR2 YYEEEE. The CDR3: CASSPPPREATDTQYF. The CDR3 DNA is TGTGCCAGCAGCCCCCCCCCGCGGGAGGCGACAGATACGCAGTATTTT.

V gene TRBV7-9 combines with J gene TRBJ2-1; D is uncertain. The V and J ends lost 3 bases and 4 bases respectively, with 7 bases between them. Germline V lookup: CDR1 SEHNR, CDR2 FQNEAQ (reference sequence). The CDR3 runs to 13 residues. CDR3 DNA: TGTGCCAGCAGCTTGACACTATACAATGAGCAGTTCTTC. It translates to CASSLTLYNEQFF.